A single sample gave rise to the 18 T cell receptor beta chains below, sequenced in a study of early T cells in non-severe SARS-CoV-2 infection. In TCRdb, the 5' RACE reads were re-called with MiXCR into one record per CDR3 protein. The sample comprises thousands of distinct CDR3 sequences, more than 4.5% of which are singletons, and 9% to 10% rests with the top ten. What was sequenced was whole blood. These TCRs come from an adult who was a healthcare worker with PCR-confirmed SARS-CoV-2 infection or an uninfected control (not recorded which).

Ten or more counts support this clonotype. The chain has TRBV9 and TRBJ1-1; D is ambiguous. V was pared by 4 bases and J by 1 base, with 11 bases between. In germline, CDR1 is SGDLS, CDR2 YYNGEE. CDR3 length: 14 amino acids. The DNA for the CDR3 is TGTGCCAGCAGCCCAAGGAGGCAGAACACTGAAGCTTTCTTT. Translation: CASSPRRQNTEAFF.

This clonotype was found many times. The rearrangement uses TRBV5-1 and TRBJ2-1; 9 positions agree with TRBD2. CDR1 and CDR2 from the germline V gene are SGHRS and YFSETQ. Trimming took 2 bases from V and 5 from J; bases not matched to a gene: 5. This CDR3 contains 15 residues. The CDR3 here is CASSLVASGNNEQFF. CDR3 coding DNA: TGCGCCAGCAGCTTAGTGGCTAGCGGGAACAATGAGCAGTTCTTC.

Turning to this clonotype: One base away lies a much larger clone, so this may be a sequencing read error. This chain connects TRBV7-2 to TRBJ2-3; 10 bases fit TRBD1. The CDR3 sequence is 13 residues long. CDR1 and CDR2 (germline): SGHTA, FQGNSA. The CDR3, as DNA: TGTGGCAGCAGACAGGGGGCCCCAGATACGCAGTATTTT. This encodes CGSRQGAPDTQYF.

This clonotype was picked up many times. The V and J genes are TRBV11-2 and TRBJ2-3, with 11 bases aligning to TRBD2. V lost 4 bases, J lost 3 bases, and 3 bases stayed unmatched. This CDR3 has 15 residues. The V gene's germline CDR1 is SGHAT and CDR2 FQNNGV. Here the CDR3 reads CASSSGTSGTDTQYF. The DNA of the CDR3 is TGTGCCAGCAGCTCCGGGACTAGCGGAACAGATACGCAGTATTTT. Using reference TRBV11-2 and TRBJ2-3 for the parts outside the CDR3, the full variable domain is EAGVAQSPRYKIIEKRQSVAFWCNPISGHATLYWYQQILGQGPKLLIQFQNNGVVDDSQLPKDRFSAERLKGVDSTLKIQPAKLEDSAVYLCASSSGTSGTDTQYFGPGTRLTVL.

Sample share makes this clonotype medium-sized. CDR3 residues: CASSQAGAGVSTDTQYF. DNA for the CDR3: TGTGCCAGCAGCCAAGCCGGCGCGGGAGTAAGCACAGATACGCAGTATTTT. The V and J genes are TRBV14 and TRBJ2-3; 7 positions agree with TRBD2. Germline V CDR1 and CDR2: SGHDN, FVKESK. Trimming took 1 base from V and 0 from J; bases not matched to a gene: 7. CDR3 length: 17 residues.

To note about this clonotype: A read error may be the cause here, since a much bigger clone is one base away. The chain combines TRBV7-3 with TRBJ2-1; possible D gene TRBD1, 6 bases. Germline values: CDR1 SGHTA, CDR2 FQGTGA. The CDR3 consists of 12 residues. CDR3 in DNA: TGTACCAGCAGCTACCCCAGGGGTGAGCAGTTCTTC. Its translation: CTSSYPRGEQFF. The complete variable domain, with remaining parts taken from reference TRBV7-3 and TRBJ2-1, reads GAGVSQTPSNKVTEKGKYVELRCDPISGHTALYWYRQSLGQGPEFLIYFQGTGAADDSGLPNDRFFAVRPEGSVSTLKIQRTERGDSAVYLCTSSYPRGEQFFGPGTRLTVL.

This clonotype is termed medium-sized. The rearrangement joins TRBV7-9 to TRBJ2-1; a possible D gene is TRBD2 (6 bases). The CDR3 has 14 residues. Germline V CDR1 and CDR2: SEHNR, FQNEAQ (reference sequence). V was cut by 5 bases and J by 3 bases, with 11 bases left in between. The CDR3 protein is CASSLSSDYNEQFF. Here the CDR3 DNA reads TGTGCCAGCAGCCTATCTAGCGACTACAATGAGCAGTTCTTC.

Sample share makes this clonotype medium-sized. This chain joins TRBV6-2 or TRBV6-3 and TRBJ1-3; D unresolved. The CDR3 runs to 16 residues. Trimming stripped 2 bases from V and 0 bases from J, with 11 bases between. Germline lookup yields CDR1 MNHEY and CDR2 SVGEGT. The CDR3 sequence is CASSYAGPSSGNTIYF. In DNA, the CDR3 is TGTGCCAGCAGTTACGCCGGACCTTCCTCTGGAAACACCATATATTTT.

This clonotype was observed many times. J is TRBJ2-7 and V is TRBV20-1; a weak D match, TRBD2 (5 bases). The CDR3 sequence is 16 residues long. V dropped 3 bases and J dropped 2 bases, with 20 bases sitting between them. Germline V gives CDR1 DFQATT, CDR2 SNEGSKA (reference sequence). As DNA, the CDR3 is TGCAGTGCTAGTTCGCTCTCCTTGGACTTCCCCTACGAGCAGTACTTC. Its protein is CSASSLSLDFPYEQYF.

In its sample, this clonotype ranks as medium-sized. The chain couples TRBV28 to TRBJ2-3; D remains unclear. V dropped 3 bases and J dropped 14 bases, with 21 bases sitting between them. Per germline, CDR1 MDHEN and CDR2 SYDVKM. The CDR3 has 14 amino acids. The CDR3 region is CASSFEVSRDKLYF. As DNA, the CDR3 is TGTGCCAGCAGTTTTGAGGTGTCACGAGACAAGTTGTATTTT.

Many counts were recorded for this clonotype. The chain has TRBV7-9 and TRBJ2-1; D is possibly TRBD2 (6 bases). Trimming stripped 3 bases from V and 14 bases from J, with 17 bases between. Germline CDR1 is SEHNR and CDR2 is FQNEAQ (reference sequence). This CDR3 has 13 amino acids. CDR3: CASSLALTSGKFF. The CDR3 DNA is TGTGCCAGCAGCTTGGCACTGACTAGTGGGAAGTTCTTC.

This clonotype is labeled as medium-sized. The gene calls are TRBV6-5 and TRBJ2-3; 7 nucleotides line up with TRBD1. CDR3 length: 14 amino acids. V lost 7 bases, J lost 3 bases, and 7 bases stayed unmatched. Germline lookup yields CDR1 MNHEY and CDR2 SVGAGI. The CDR3 reads CASNDRVGTDTQYF. The CDR3 region has the DNA TGTGCCAGCAACGACAGGGTCGGAACAGATACGCAGTATTTT.

The chain joins TRBV6-2 or TRBV6-3 to TRBJ2-7; D remains unclear. Germline lookup yields CDR1 MNHEY and CDR2 SVGEGT. The V and J ends lost 0 bases and 3 bases respectively, with 6 bases between them. This CDR3 spans 13 amino acids. Here the CDR3 reads CASSYSSLYEQYV. CDR3 DNA sequence: TGTGCCAGCAGTTACTCTTCCCTCTACGAGCAGTACGTC.

This clonotype ranks as medium-sized. The CDR3 DNA follows: TGCGCCAGCAACCGGGACGGGAACACTGAAGCTTTCTTT. It codes for CASNRDGNTEAFF. The chain recombines TRBV5-1 with TRBJ1-1; the D gene is possibly TRBD1 (5 bases). The germline V gene has CDR1 SGHRS and CDR2 YFSETQ. Trimming took 6 bases from V and 1 from J, leaving 10 bases between them. The length of the CDR3 is 13 residues.

This clonotype is categorized as medium-sized. This chain connects TRBV6-6 to TRBJ2-6; 8 positions agree with TRBD1. Germline V gene sequence: CDR1 MNHNY, CDR2 SVGAGI (reference sequence). V lost 8 bases and J lost 0; bases outside the gene matches: 9. The CDR3 loop spans 17 amino acids. The CDR3 region has the DNA TGTGCCAGCTGTTTCAGGGGGCCCGACTCTGGGGCCAACGTCCTGACTTTC. It specifies CASCFRGPDSGANVLTF.

In its sample, this clonotype is medium-sized (0.01 to 0.1%). V is TRBV28 and J is TRBJ2-7, with D hard to call. Germline values: CDR1 MDHEN, CDR2 SYDVKM. Trimming took off 3 bases at V and 3 bases at J, with 6 bases between the two ends. The CDR3 is 12 residues long. The CDR3 DNA reads TGTGCCAGCAGTTTCCTGAACTACGAGCAGTACTTC. It translates to CASSFLNYEQYF.

This clonotype was picked up many times. V is TRBV20-1 and J is TRBJ1-2, with D possibly matching TRBD1 (6 bases). CDR1 is DFQATT, CDR2 SNEGSKA, per germline (reference sequence). Trimming shortened V by 0 bases and J by 4 bases, and 12 bases separated the two germline ends. This CDR3 has 14 residues. The CDR3, as DNA: TGCAGTGCTAGAGATCAGGGGAGTACCTATGGCTACACCTTC. This translates into CSARDQGSTYGYTF.

This clonotype was detected many times. The V call is TRBV20-1, the J call TRBJ2-4; 7 positions match TRBD2. The CDR3 extends over 15 amino acids. CDR1 is DFQATT and CDR2 is SNEGSKA in the germline V gene (reference sequence). V trimming: 6 bases; J trimming: 5 bases; junction bases outside the gene matches: 13. CDR3: CSAGSLAVLQNIQYF. For the CDR3, the DNA is TGCAGTGCAGGAAGTCTAGCGGTCCTACAAAACATTCAGTACTTC.